This T cell receptor beta chain was observed in a study of human T cells and chemical hapten exposure. About the research overall: The scalp of each patient received a weekly diphenylcyclopropenone dose for the full roughly 25-week study. Notes on the study in general: The number of TCRs above 1 in 1000 frequency did not change after DPC sensitization.

Study processing details: Sample TCR totals centred on a median of approximately 96,000, ranging 23,224 to 690,600. TCRdb used MiXCR to reprocess the RACE reads, holding one entry per CDR3 protein. TCRdb's processing, not the authors' own work, is the source of the V and J calls. The repertoire consists of tens of thousands of distinct CDR3 sequences, with approximately 12% occurring once and the leading ten covering 4% to 5.5%. There are many counts of this clonotype. Its antigen remains unidentified. Specified time point: patch test 1, 2 weeks after DPC sensitization. Noted treatment: therapeutic diphenylcyclopropenone sensitization with weekly scalp DPC. Unmatched junction bases numbered 11, after V lost 6 bases and J lost 7 bases. The CDR3 loop spans 14 amino acids.

The chain recombines TRBV12-3 or TRBV12-4 with TRBJ1-2; 7 bases align to TRBD1. The clonotype originates from a woman between 50 and 59 years old with alopecia areata. Some clones in this sample may be carry-over from other donors' samples. Source: whole blood, taken in connection with sensitization to the hapten diphenylcyclopropenone (DPC). CDR3 sequence (DNA): TGTGCCAGCAGAAGACAGGGAGGTCAACGTGGCTACACCTTC. Its translation is CASRRQGGQRGYTF.